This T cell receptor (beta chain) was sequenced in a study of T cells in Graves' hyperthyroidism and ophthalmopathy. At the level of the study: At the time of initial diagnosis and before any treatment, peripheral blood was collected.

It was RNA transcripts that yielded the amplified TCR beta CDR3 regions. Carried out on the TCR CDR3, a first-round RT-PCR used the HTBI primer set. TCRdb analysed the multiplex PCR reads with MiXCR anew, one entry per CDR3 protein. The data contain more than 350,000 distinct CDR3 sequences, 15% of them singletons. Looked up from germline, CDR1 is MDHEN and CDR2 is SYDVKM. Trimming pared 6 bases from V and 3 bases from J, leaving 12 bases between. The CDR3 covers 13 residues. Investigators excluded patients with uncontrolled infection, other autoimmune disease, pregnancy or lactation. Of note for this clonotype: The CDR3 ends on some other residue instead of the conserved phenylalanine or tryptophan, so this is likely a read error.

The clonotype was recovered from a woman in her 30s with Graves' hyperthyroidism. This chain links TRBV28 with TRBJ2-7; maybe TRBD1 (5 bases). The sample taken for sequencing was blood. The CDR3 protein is CASSQGNFYEQYL. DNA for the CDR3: TGTGCCAGCAGCCAGGGAAATTTCTACGAGCAGTACCTC.